This T cell receptor (beta chain) appears in the sequencing data of a study of regulatory T cells in long-lasting Graves disease (TCRdb year 2021). Broadly, across the study: Newly diagnosed Graves' disease patients had taken antithyroid drugs for less than 3 months. A total of about 33 samples underwent TCR sequencing, from around 13 patients with persistent Graves' disease and 20 or so patients with newly diagnosed Graves' disease. Patients with persistent Graves' disease were compared with patients with newly diagnosed Graves' disease using TCR sequencing and RNA sequencing of peripheral blood. The study took place in China and was registered as a clinical trial.

To prepare the library, multiplex PCR was applied. The instrument was an Illumina HiSeq 4000. CDR3 regions were amplified by Arm-PCR with iRepertoire HTBI primers to construct TCR beta libraries. Before sequencing, the PCR products underwent gel purification. Under the source paper's analysis protocol: Gene usage analysis of CDR3 amino acid clonotypes used the approximately 62 TRBV and around 13 TRBJ segments found across samples. Filtered high-quality paired reads were merged into contigs using COPE and FqMerger. BLAST was used to align contigs to the IMGT TRBV, TRBD and TRBJ reference genes, and CDR3 was defined following IMGT. Any clonotype with a frequency above 0.1% was classified as a highly expanded clone. Shannon entropy was used to measure repertoire diversity, and the Gini coefficient was used to measure V-J evenness. Public clonotypes were defined as clonotypes shared by more than one individual. TCRdb reworked the public reads: Q25 trimming with fastp, MiXCR clone assembly, productive beta chains retained. Every CDR3 protein is listed once, alongside the most common genes and DNA of its rows. These V and J calls derive from TCRdb rather than the authors' analysis. The sample yields about 430,000 distinct CDR3 sequences; approximately 16% were counted once. Of the sample, over 7% falls within the top ten clones.

As concerns this clonotype: Its antigen is unknown. No qualities accompany the bases; no much larger clone lies one base away.

The junction shows trimming of 3 bases on V and 0 bases on J, plus 5 bases between the germline ends. The CDR3 goes from the cysteine to the phenylalanine over 14 residues. Of the read, only the CDR3 DNA is kept; its 42 bases are in frame from base 1. As encoded in the germline V gene, CDR1 is MDHEN while CDR2 is SYDVKM. Reading the label with the study, this specimen's time point is: newly diagnosed GD, antithyroid drugs for less than 3 months. For both TCR sequencing and RNA sequencing, RNA was extracted from PBMCs using TRIzol. The diagnosis of Graves' disease followed American Thyroid Association guidelines. Recruitment of patients was carried out at an endocrinology department in Xi'an, China. Each patient gave about 8.1 milliliters of peripheral blood, collected in an EDTA anticoagulant tube. PBMCs were isolated by Ficoll Paque Plus density gradient separation without further T cell sorting. An Agilent 2100 Bioanalyzer and agarose gel were used to assess RNA quality, and a NanoDrop 2000 was used to measure RNA concentration.

Overall results and qualifications from the work: Lower TCR Shannon entropy and fewer highly expanded clones were observed in persistent Graves' disease patients than in newly diagnosed patients, which suggested clonal expansion. Sequencing and analysis were limited to the TCR beta chain. Patients with persistent disease shared more public clonotypes (around 2,500) than newly diagnosed patients did (966). Only peripheral blood was studied, because thyroid tissue, the primary lesion, was inaccessible. The small sample size was acknowledged by the authors as a limitation that may reduce accuracy. Persistent disease showed preferential use of TRBV28, TRBJ1-2 and TRBJ2-5, whereas newly diagnosed disease favored TRBV20-1 and TRBJ2-1.

These data were also reused for a study on T cells in Graves' hyperthyroidism and ophthalmopathy. That second report states: Stable Graves' hyperthyroidism was defined as no progression to ophthalmopathy during 18 months of follow-up. The hyperthyroidism patients were between 18 and 65 years old and newly diagnosed, with a disease duration of less than 2 months. Any patient with an uncontrolled infection, another autoimmune disease, pregnancy or lactation was excluded. Diagnoses were based on clinical symptoms, serum thyroxine and TRAb, thyroid ultrasound and orbital computed tomography. The TCR CDR3 was subjected to a first round of RT-PCR using the HTBI primer set and the Qiagen OneStep RT-PCR kit. Blood samples also contained most of the expanded thyroid clonotypes (frequency above 0.001), which suggests that blood repertoires may reflect thyroid immune responses. In cross-validation, a model built on a 13 V-J signature told ophthalmopathy apart from stable hyperthyroidism with under 90% sensitivity and roughly 81% specificity, and in testing the same model reached 80%/75%. In validation, progression to ophthalmopathy was predicted by the model with 70.59% sensitivity and under 85% specificity, a median of approximately 6.5 months before onset. To identify TCR V-J signatures that set the groups apart, the researchers used a discovery cohort of 100 patients, made up of 40 to 45 with Graves' ophthalmopathy and around 58 with stable Graves' hyperthyroidism. Prospective prediction of ophthalmopathy was tested in an independent validation cohort consisting of 18 to 20 hyperthyroidism patients and approximately 16 patients who later progressed to ophthalmopathy. For training and testing, the 100 patients in the discovery cohort were randomly divided in a 7:3 ratio. In addition, the study compared T-cell repertoires in thyroid tissue and in blood from five to seven Graves' hyperthyroidism patients. After sampling, hyperthyroidism patients received methimazole starting at 30 mg daily, and ophthalmopathy patients received high-dose intravenous methylprednisolone. The libraries were constructed in a second round of multiplex PCR and then size-selected and purified. The libraries were sequenced on an Illumina HiSeq2000 using paired-end 100 bp reads. SOAPnuke was used to process the raw data, with reads discarded if the reads contained adapters or uncalled bases, had a mean Phred below 15, or lacked an exact constant-primer or identifier match. COPE v1.2.5 was used to merge high-quality paired reads, and clonotypes were defined as unique nucleotide sequences. MiTCR v1.1 was used to align the clonotypes against IMGT TRBV, TRBD and TRBJ reference segments. The analysis included only V-J combinations with a frequency above 0.0001, which together covered 99% to 99.2% of the repertoires. A TCS score was defined as the ratio of F50 (clonal expansion) to E x V (chaos), with BLOSUM62-based TCRdist applied between CDR3 peptides within each V-J. Welch's t-statistics and random forest reduced 450 to 600 V-J features to fewer than 15, which were used in a naive Bayes classifier (R e1071). Sample size was not statistically predetermined, and blinding of investigators to group allocation was not performed. TCR Vbeta CDR3 sequencing of approximately 140 peripheral blood samples (more than 40 ophthalmopathy, roughly 74 hyperthyroidism and some 17 progressor patients) is reported in the paper.

The sequence is built from TRBV28 and TRBJ2-2, with an unclear D gene assignment. The TCR originated in a woman aged 40 to 50 with Graves disease. Donor details come from another sample of the same person, matched by shared clones. The input for sequencing was peripheral blood mononuclear cells (PBMCs), taken at new diagnosis, from a patient treated with antithyroid drugs. Here the CDR3 is given as CASSLKTNTGELFF. The nucleotide sequence reads TGTGCCAGCAGTTTGAAGACGAACACCGGGGAGCTGTTTTTT.